This TCR beta chain was found in a study of vaccination and CD4 T cells after COVID-19. Study information: Convalescent patients were SARS-CoV-2 positive by nasal swab PCR; fewer than ten mild, one severe. Control wells got either CEFX epitopes, HIV-1 Nef peptides, or no peptide at all. Study outcomes and limitations: The appearance of a median approximately 85% of reactive clones in convalescent patients occurred only post-vaccination.

Germline V gene data show CDR1 as SGHAT and CDR2 as FQNNGV. J lost 4 bases, V lost 7 bases, and 12 bases had no gene match. This CDR3 region has 15 residues. Cultured CD4+ T-cell DNA underwent Oncomine TCR Beta short-read sequencing. TCRdb recomputed calls from the PCR reads with MiXCR, one row per CDR3 protein. The data show over 10,000 distinct CDR3 sequences, with approximately 60% seen just once and approximately 12% held by the top ten. Details on this clonotype: Antigen specificity is unknown.

As to treatment: approximately nine-day PBMC culture with coronavirus spike peptide pools or control peptides (ViraFEST assay). Peptide pool stimulation in ViraFEST expanded antigen-specific T cells, whose TCRs were then sequenced. V usage is TRBV11-2 and J usage is TRBJ1-2; TRBD1 aligns across 7 bases. The receptor's source is a human donor who had recovered from COVID-19. Sequencing used CD4+ T cells from blood, cultured in vitro. The CDR3 loop is CASTPSGGGGYGYTF. The CDR3, as DNA: TGTGCCAGCACCCCAAGTGGAGGGGGCGGCTATGGCTACACCTTC.